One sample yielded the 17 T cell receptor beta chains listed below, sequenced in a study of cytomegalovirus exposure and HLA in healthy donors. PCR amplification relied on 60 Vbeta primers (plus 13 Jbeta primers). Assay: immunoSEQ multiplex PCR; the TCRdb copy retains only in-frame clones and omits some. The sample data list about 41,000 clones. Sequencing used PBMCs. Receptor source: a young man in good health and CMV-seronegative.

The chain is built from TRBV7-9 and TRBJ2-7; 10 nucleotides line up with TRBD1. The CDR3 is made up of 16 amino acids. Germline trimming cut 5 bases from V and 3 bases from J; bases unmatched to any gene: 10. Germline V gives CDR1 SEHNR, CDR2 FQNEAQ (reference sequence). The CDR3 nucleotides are TGTGCCAGCAGCGCCGCCGGGACAGGGGTCGACTACGAGCAGTACTTC. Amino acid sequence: CASSAAGTGVDYEQYF. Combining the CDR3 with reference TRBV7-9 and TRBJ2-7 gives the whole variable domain DTGVSQNPRHKITKRGQNVTFRCDPISEHNRLYWYRQTLGQGPEFLTYFQNEAQLEKSRLLSDRFSAERPKGSFSTLEIQRTEQGDSAMYLCASSAAGTGVDYEQYFGPGTRLTVT.

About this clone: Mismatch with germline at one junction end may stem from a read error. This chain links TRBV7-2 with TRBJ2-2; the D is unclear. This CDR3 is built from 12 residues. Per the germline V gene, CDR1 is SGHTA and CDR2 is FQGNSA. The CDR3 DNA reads TGTGCCAGCAGATTAGTCCGGGTAGAGCTGTTTTTT. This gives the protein CASRLVRVELFF.

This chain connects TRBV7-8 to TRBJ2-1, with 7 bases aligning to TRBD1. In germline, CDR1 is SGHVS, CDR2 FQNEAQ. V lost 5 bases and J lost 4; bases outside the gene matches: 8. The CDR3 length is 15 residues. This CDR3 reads CASSPGGVGYNEQFF. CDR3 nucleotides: TGTGCCAGCAGCCCAGGGGGAGTGGGATACAATGAGCAGTTCTTC.

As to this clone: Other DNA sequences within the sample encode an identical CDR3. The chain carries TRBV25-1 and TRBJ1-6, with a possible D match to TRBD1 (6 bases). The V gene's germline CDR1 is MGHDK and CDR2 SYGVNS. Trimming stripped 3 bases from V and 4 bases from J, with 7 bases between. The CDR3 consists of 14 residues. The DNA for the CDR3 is TGTGCCAGCAGTGATGGGACATATAATTCACCCCTCCACTTT. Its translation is CASSDGTYNSPLHF.

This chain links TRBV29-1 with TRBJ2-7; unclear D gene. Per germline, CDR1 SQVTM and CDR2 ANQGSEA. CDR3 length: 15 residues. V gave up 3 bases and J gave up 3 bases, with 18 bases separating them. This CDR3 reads CSVEAFQAVGYEQYF. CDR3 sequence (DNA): TGCAGCGTTGAGGCCTTCCAGGCCGTGGGCTACGAGCAGTACTTC.

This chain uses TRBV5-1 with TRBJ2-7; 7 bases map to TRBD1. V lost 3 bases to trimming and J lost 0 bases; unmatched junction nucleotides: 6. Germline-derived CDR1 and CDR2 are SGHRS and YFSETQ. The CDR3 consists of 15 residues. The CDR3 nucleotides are TGCGCCAGCAGCTGGACAGGTTCTAGCTCCTACGAGCAGTACTTC. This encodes CASSWTGSSSYEQYF.

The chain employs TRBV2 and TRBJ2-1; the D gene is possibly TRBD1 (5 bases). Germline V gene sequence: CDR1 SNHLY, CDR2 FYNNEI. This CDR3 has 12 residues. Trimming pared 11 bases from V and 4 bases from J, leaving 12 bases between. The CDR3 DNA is TGTGCCGGATCGAGACAGTACAATGAGCAGTTCTTC. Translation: CAGSRQYNEQFF.

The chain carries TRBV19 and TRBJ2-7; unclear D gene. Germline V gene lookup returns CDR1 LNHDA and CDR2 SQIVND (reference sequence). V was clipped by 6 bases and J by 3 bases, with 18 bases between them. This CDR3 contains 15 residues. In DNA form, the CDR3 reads TGTGCCAGTAGCACTCGGTCCACGCCGATCTACGAGCAGTACTTC. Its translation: CASSTRSTPIYEQYF. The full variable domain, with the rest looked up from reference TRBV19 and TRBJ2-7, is DGGITQSPKYLFRKEGQNVTLSCEQNLNHDAMYWYRQDPGQGLRLIYYSQIVNDFQKGDIAEGYSVSREKKESFPLTVTSAQKNPTAFYLCASSTRSTPIYEQYFGPGTRLTVT.

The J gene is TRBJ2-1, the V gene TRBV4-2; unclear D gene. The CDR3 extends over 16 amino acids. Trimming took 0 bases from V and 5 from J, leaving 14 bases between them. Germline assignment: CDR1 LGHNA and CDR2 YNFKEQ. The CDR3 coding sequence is TGTGCCAGCAGCCAAGAATCGAGAACAGCCGACAATGAGCAGTTCTTC. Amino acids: CASSQESRTADNEQFF.

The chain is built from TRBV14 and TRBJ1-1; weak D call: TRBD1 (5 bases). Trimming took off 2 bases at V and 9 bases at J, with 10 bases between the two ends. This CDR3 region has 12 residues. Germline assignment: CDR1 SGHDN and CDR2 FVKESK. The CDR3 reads CASSQQGYKAFF. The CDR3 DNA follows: TGTGCCAGCAGCCAACAGGGATATAAAGCTTTCTTT.

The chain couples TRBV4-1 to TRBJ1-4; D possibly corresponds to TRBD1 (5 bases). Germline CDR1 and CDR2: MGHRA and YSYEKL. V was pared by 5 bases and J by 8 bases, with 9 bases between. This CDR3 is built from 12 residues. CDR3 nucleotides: TGCGCCAGCAGCAAGGGGAAGGAAAAACTGTTTTTT. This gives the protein CASSKGKEKLFF.

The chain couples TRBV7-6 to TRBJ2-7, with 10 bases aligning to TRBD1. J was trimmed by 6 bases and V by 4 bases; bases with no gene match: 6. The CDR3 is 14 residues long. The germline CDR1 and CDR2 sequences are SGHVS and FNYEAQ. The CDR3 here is CASSSDRGKLEQYF. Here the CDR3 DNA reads TGTGCCAGCAGCTCGGACAGGGGGAAACTCGAGCAGTACTTC.

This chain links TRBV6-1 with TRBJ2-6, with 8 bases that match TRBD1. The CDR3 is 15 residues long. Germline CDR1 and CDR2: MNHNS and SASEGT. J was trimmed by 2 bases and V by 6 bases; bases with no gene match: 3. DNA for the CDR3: TGTGCCAGCAGCGGGACAGGTACTGGGGCCAACGTCCTGACTTTC. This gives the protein CASSGTGTGANVLTF.

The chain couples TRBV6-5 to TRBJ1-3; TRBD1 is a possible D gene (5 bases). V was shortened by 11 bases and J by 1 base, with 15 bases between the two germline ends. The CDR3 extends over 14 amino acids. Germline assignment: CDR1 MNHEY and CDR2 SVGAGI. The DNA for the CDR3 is TGTGCCTCCTGGCAAGGGACTTCTGGAAACACCATATATTTT. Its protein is CASWQGTSGNTIYF.

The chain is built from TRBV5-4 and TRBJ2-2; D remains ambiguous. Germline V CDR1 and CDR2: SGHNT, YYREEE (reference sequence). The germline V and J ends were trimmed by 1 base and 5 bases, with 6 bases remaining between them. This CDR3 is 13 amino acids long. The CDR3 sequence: CASSLSQTGELFF. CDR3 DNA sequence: TGTGCCAGCAGCTTGTCCCAAACCGGGGAGCTGTTTTTT.

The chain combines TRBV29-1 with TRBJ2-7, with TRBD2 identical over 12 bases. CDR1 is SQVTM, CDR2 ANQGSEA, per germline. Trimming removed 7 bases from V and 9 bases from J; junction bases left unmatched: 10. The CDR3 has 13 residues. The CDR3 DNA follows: TGCAGCGCCAGGACTAGCGGGGACCTGGGGCAGTACTTC. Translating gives CSARTSGDLGQYF.

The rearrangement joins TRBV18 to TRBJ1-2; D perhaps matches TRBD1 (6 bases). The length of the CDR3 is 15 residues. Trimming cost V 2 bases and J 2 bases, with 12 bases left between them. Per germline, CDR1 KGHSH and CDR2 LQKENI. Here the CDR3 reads CASSPFRGQNYGYTF. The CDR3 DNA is TGTGCCAGCTCACCATTCAGGGGTCAAAACTATGGCTACACCTTC.